This T cell receptor beta chain was sequenced during a study of cytomegalovirus exposure and HLA in healthy donors. Trimming pared 2 bases from V and 1 base from J, leaving 14 bases between. The germline V gene encodes CDR1 LGHNA and CDR2 YNFKEQ. The CDR3 extends over 16 amino acids. This clone was recorded only once. Its antigen is unidentified. Study conclusions and caveats: A missense DCLRE1C variant was associated with V- and J-gene trimming of TCR beta chains in a later analysis, and an independent cohort replicated the association.

Primers included in the PCR were 60 Vbeta and 13 Jbeta primers. The table came from immunoSEQ multiplex PCR; TCRdb's copy has only in-frame clones and leaves some out. Among approximately 240,000 clones listed, roughly 82% were seen once. The material sequenced was PBMCs. The source is a woman aged 40 to 55 in good health and CMV-seropositive. The V and J genes are TRBV4-2 and TRBJ1-1; D is perhaps TRBD1 (5 bases). The CDR3 DNA reads TGTGCCAGCAGCCAAATCTGGAGACAGCCGAACACTGAAGCTTTCTTT. It yields the protein CASSQIWRQPNTEAFF.